These 9 T cell receptor beta chains came from one sample sequenced in a study of T cell responses to AZD1222 COVID-19 vaccine. Generated by immunoSEQ multiplex PCR, the TCRdb table keeps only in-frame clones and is missing some. The repertoire holds roughly 120,000 clones, with around nine tenths as singletons. Sequencing used peripheral blood, obtained 28 days after the second AZD1222 dose. The receptor set was obtained from an adult who received the AZD1222 COVID-19 vaccine.

The rearrangement uses TRBV7-9 and TRBJ1-4; D is ambiguous. This CDR3 is built from 15 residues. Germline lookup yields CDR1 SEHNR and CDR2 FQNEAQ (reference sequence). Trimming took 5 bases from V and 5 from J, leaving 15 bases between them. CDR3 in amino acids: CASSPQAAANEKLFF. Here the CDR3 DNA reads TGTGCCAGCAGCCCCCAGGCGGCGGCGAATGAAAAACTGTTTTTT.

The CDR3 region is CASSGGWGDGGYTF. The CDR3, as DNA: TGTGCCAGCAGCGGCGGATGGGGAGATGGTGGCTACACCTTC. The chain has TRBV9 and TRBJ1-2; D not certain. The CDR3 is made up of 14 amino acids. Germline V gene data show CDR1 as SGDLS and CDR2 as YYNGEE. Trimming shortened V by 3 bases and J by 7 bases, and 16 bases separated the two germline ends. Drawing the rest from reference TRBV9 and TRBJ1-2, the complete variable domain is DSGVTQTPKHLITATGQRVTLRCSPRSGDLSVYWYQQSLDQGLQFLIQYYNGEERAKGNILERFSAQQFPDLHSELNLSSLELGDSALYFCASSGGWGDGGYTFGSGTRLTVV.

The chain carries TRBV28 and TRBJ1-2; a possible D gene is TRBD1 (6 bases). This CDR3 has 13 amino acids. Germline V gives CDR1 MDHEN, CDR2 SYDVKM. V gave up 6 bases and J gave up 4 bases, with 12 bases separating them. The CDR3 DNA reads as TGTGCCAGCAGGGGAACAGGGACCTATGGCTACACCTTC. Translating gives CASRGTGTYGYTF.

The CDR3 sequence is CASTETGTGWTEAFF. DNA of the CDR3: TGTGCCAGCACAGAGACCGGGACAGGGTGGACTGAAGCTTTCTTT. V gene TRBV6-5 combines with J gene TRBJ1-1; 9 nucleotides match TRBD1. This CDR3 spans 15 amino acids. The V gene end was trimmed by 7 bases and the J gene end by 5 bases; junction bases not matched to a gene: 11. Per the germline V gene, CDR1 is MNHEY and CDR2 is SVGAGI.

The V gene is TRBV10-3, the J gene TRBJ2-3, with no clear D. The CDR3 is 12 amino acids. Germline-derived CDR1 and CDR2 are ENHRY and SYGVKD. Trimming took off 2 bases at V and 5 bases at J, with 5 bases between the two ends. The CDR3 loop reads CAISEPLDTQYF. The CDR3 DNA follows: TGTGCCATCAGTGAGCCCCTAGATACGCAGTATTTT.

The genes are TRBV3-1 (or the pseudogene TRBV3-2) and TRBJ2-3; D gene unclear. Germline CDR1 LGHDT, CDR2 YNNKEL (reference sequence). The CDR3 is 11 residues long. Trimming took 1 base from V and 6 from J, leaving 2 bases between them. DNA for the CDR3: TGTGCCAGCAGCCAAGTCGATACGCAGTATTTT. Its translation: CASSQVDTQYF.

This clone was counted only a few times. The identical CDR3 is also encoded by other nucleotide sequences in the sample. The chain combines TRBV28 with TRBJ1-5; unclear D gene. This CDR3 is 12 amino acids long. V lost 6 bases and J lost 1, with 4 bases in between. Germline V gives CDR1 MDHEN, CDR2 SYDVKM. As DNA, the CDR3 is TGTGCCAGCAGGGAAAGCAATCAGCCCCAGCATTTT. It encodes CASRESNQPQHF.

The rearrangement links TRBV5-4 to TRBJ1-1; 9 nucleotides match TRBD1. Germline-derived CDR1 and CDR2 are SGHNT and YYREEE (reference sequence). There are 14 residues in the CDR3. The V segment lost 4 bases and the J segment 6 bases; nucleotides outside the gene matches: 7. The CDR3 nucleotides read TGTGCCAGCAGCCCCAGGGACAGGGTGGCTGAAGCTTTCTTT. Translated: CASSPRDRVAEAFF.

This clone was counted a single time. This chain links TRBV14 with TRBJ2-7; TRBD1 matches 7 bases. From germline, CDR1 is SGHDN and CDR2 FVKESK. The CDR3 sequence is 18 residues long. The V and J ends lost 2 bases and 2 bases, in that order; junction bases with no gene match: 15. CDR3 sequence: CASSQYLYETGQTYEQYF. DNA for the CDR3: TGTGCCAGCAGCCAATATCTTTACGAGACAGGGCAAACCTACGAGCAGTACTTC. The variable domain in full, completed from reference TRBV14 and TRBJ2-7, reads EAGVTQFPSHSVIEKGQTVTLRCDPISGHDNLYWYRRVMGKEIKFLLHFVKESKQDESGMPNNRFLAERTGGTYSTLKVQPAELEDSGVYFCASSQYLYETGQTYEQYFGPGTRLTVT.